What follows are 22 T cell receptor beta chains derived from one specimen sequenced in a study of CXCR3-negative and CXCR3-positive naive CD8 T cells. Findings and caveats of the study: The TRB CDR3s that CXCR3-positive naive cells carried were more hydrophobic than those of CXCR3-negative naive cells.

UMI-labeled TRB cDNA libraries were prepared by 5' RACE. From its re-call of the 5' RACE reads, TCRdb lists each CDR3 protein once, without DNA. This table lists roughly 50,000 distinct CDR3 sequences. For these receptors, no antigen is known. The sequencing input was naive CXCR3+ CD8+ T cells from blood. The sample's subset: CD45RO-CCR7+CD27+CD95- naive CD8+ T cells expressing CXCR3 (TNR3+). The receptors stem from a human donor in good health. Some clones in this sample may be carry-over from other donors' samples.

This rearrangement joins TRBV29-1 to TRBJ2-7; TCRdb lists TRBD1, though no DNA is available to test this call. CDR1 SQVTM and CDR2 ANQGSEA come from the germline V gene. The CDR3 is 12 amino acids. This chain's CDR3 is CSAGQGAFEQYF.

The gene calls are TRBV5-5 and TRBJ2-7; absent DNA, TCRdb's TRBD1 call cannot be checked. The germline V gene encodes CDR1 SGHKS and CDR2 YYEKEE (reference sequence). The CDR3 runs 15 residues. CDR3 sequence: CASSLGPAETYEQYF.

The genes are TRBV20-1 and TRBJ2-5; TCRdb names TRBD2, which stays unverified in the absence of DNA. CDR3 size: 18 residues. CDR1 and CDR2 from the germline V gene are DFQATT and SNEGSKA (reference sequence). CDR3 residues: CSARAVMASGGAWETQYF.

J is TRBJ1-1 and V is TRBV5-6. CDR1 SGHDT and CDR2 YYEEEE come from the germline V gene. The CDR3 sequence is 14 residues long. This CDR3 reads CASSLKVLNTEAFF.

The chain carries TRBV29-1 and TRBJ2-7. This CDR3 contains 12 residues. From germline, CDR1 is SQVTM and CDR2 ANQGSEA. The CDR3 sequence is CSVEGAYYEQYF.

V and J are TRBV7-9 and TRBJ2-7. Germline V gene data show CDR1 as SEHNR and CDR2 as FQNEAQ (reference sequence). This CDR3 comprises 13 residues. The CDR3 loop is CASSLGALYEQYF.

This chain connects TRBV15 to TRBJ2-1; absent DNA, TCRdb's TRBD1 call cannot be checked. Germline-derived CDR1 and CDR2 are LNHNV and YYDKDF (reference sequence). The CDR3 spans 15 residues. CDR3 sequence: CATSTRGVSYNEQFF.

V gene TRBV7-2 combines with J gene TRBJ2-1. The CDR3 contains 16 residues. Looked up from germline, CDR1 is SGHTA and CDR2 is FQGNSA. The CDR3: CASSPLGFSSYNEQFF.

This sequence joins TRBV12-3 or TRBV12-4 and TRBJ2-1; TCRdb outputs TRBD1, but without DNA this stays unchecked. The CDR3 has 18 amino acids. The CDR3 sequence is CASSYRGPGAAGNNEQFF.

The chain has TRBV4-3 and TRBJ1-3. The CDR3 is 16 residues long. Germline loops: CDR1 LGHNA, CDR2 YSLEER. This CDR3 reads CASSQERDISGNTIYF.

This chain connects TRBV7-9 to TRBJ2-5; TCRdb lists TRBD1, though no DNA is available to test this call. CDR3 size: 12 residues. CDR1 SEHNR and CDR2 FQNEAQ come from the germline V gene (reference sequence). CDR3 protein: CASSGTEETQYF.

This chain links TRBV20-1 with TRBJ1-2; TCRdb gives TRBD1 as the D gene, but with no DNA this cannot be confirmed. The CDR3 length is 15 residues. Germline V gives CDR1 DFQATT, CDR2 SNEGSKA (reference sequence). The CDR3 sequence: CSANNPDRANYGYTF.

The chain carries TRBV19 and TRBJ1-1. Germline CDR1 and CDR2: LNHDA and SQIVND (reference sequence). CDR3 size: 13 residues. This CDR3 is CASSLSMNTEAFF.

The V and J genes are TRBV7-3 and TRBJ2-1. In germline, CDR1 is SGHTA, CDR2 FQGTGA. This CDR3 region has 13 residues. CDR3 in amino acids: CASSLIGDNEQFF.

The chain recombines TRBV12-3 or TRBV12-4 with TRBJ2-5; TCRdb gives TRBD2 as the D gene, but with no DNA this cannot be confirmed. CDR3 length equals 15 residues. The CDR3 spells CASSFGLAGRETQYF.

This chain connects TRBV4-3 to TRBJ1-1; there is no DNA to check the TCRdb D call of TRBD1. The length of the CDR3 is 15 residues. CDR1 and CDR2 (germline): LGHNA, YSLEER. The CDR3 sequence is CASSLRQGSNTEAFF.

This chain links TRBV4-2 with TRBJ1-5. The CDR3 has 17 amino acids. In germline, CDR1 is LGHNA, CDR2 YNFKEQ. The CDR3 region is CASSQEKESFGNQPQHF.

This chain connects TRBV2 to TRBJ1-1; TCRdb selects TRBD1, and the lack of DNA leaves this call unchecked. This CDR3 has 15 amino acids. Germline V gives CDR1 SNHLY, CDR2 FYNNEI. The CDR3 spells CASSENWRAGRQAFF.

The gene calls are TRBV19 and TRBJ1-6; the D call from TCRdb, TRBD1, cannot be confirmed without DNA. The CDR3 is 16 residues long. Germline V gene lookup returns CDR1 LNHDA and CDR2 SQIVND (reference sequence). The CDR3 here is CASIKTAGQHNSPLHF.

V gene TRBV5-1 combines with J gene TRBJ2-5; the TCRdb D gene call, TRBD2, has no DNA to confirm it. The length of the CDR3 is 11 residues. CDR1 is SGHRS and CDR2 is YFSETQ in the germline V gene. This CDR3 is CASRREGSQYF.

The rearrangement uses TRBV29-1 and TRBJ2-7; there is no DNA to check the TCRdb D call of TRBD1. The CDR3 has 14 amino acids. CDR1 and CDR2 from the germline V gene are SQVTM and ANQGSEA. CDR3 residues: CSVRAPGGSYEQYF.

The genes are TRBV7-9 and TRBJ1-2; TCRdb's D gene call, TRBD1, goes unchecked for lack of DNA. Germline-derived CDR1 and CDR2 are SEHNR and FQNEAQ (reference sequence). This CDR3 region has 15 residues. The CDR3 sequence: CASSSHVDIHYGYTF.